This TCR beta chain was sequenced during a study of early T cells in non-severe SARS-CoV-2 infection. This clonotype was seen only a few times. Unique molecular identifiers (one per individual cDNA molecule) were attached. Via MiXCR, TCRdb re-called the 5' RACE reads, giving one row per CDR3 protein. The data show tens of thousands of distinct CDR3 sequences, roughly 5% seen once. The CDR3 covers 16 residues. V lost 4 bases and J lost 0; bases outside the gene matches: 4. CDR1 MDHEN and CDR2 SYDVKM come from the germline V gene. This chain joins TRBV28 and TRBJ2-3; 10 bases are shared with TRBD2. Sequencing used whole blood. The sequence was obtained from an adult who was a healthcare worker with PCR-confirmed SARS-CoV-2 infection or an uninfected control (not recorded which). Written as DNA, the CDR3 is TGTGCCAGCAGTTCTCCGACTAGCGGGAGCACAGATACGCAGTATTTT. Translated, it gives CASSSPTSGSTDTQYF.